This T cell receptor beta chain was sequenced in a study of shared clonotypes between healthy human individuals. The method was immunoSEQ multiplex PCR; TCRdb's version includes in-frame clones alone and lacks a portion of them. The sample includes about 700,000 clones, roughly 70% of them seen just once. Trimming shortened V by 4 bases and J by 0 bases, and 6 bases separated the two germline ends. Germline V gene lookup returns CDR1 MNHNS and CDR2 SASEGT. The CDR3 loop spans 13 amino acids. This rearrangement joins TRBV6-1 to TRBJ1-1; no firm D call. This clonotype was obtained from a woman aged 30 to 39 in good health. The sequencing input was memory CD4+ T cells sorted from blood. Subset: CD45RA-negative fraction. The CDR3 coding sequence is TGTGCCAGCAGTGTAGGCATGAACACTGAAGCTTTCTTT. Its translation: CASSVGMNTEAFF.